Presented here are 9 T cell receptor beta chains from one specimen sequenced in a study of response to subunit inactivated influenza vaccine. In TCRdb, the RT-PCR reads were re-called with MiXCR into one record per CDR3 protein. The table shows approximately 530,000 distinct CDR3 sequences, with approximately 7.7% occurring only once. Source: PBMCs from blood, taken around 25 months after vaccination. These receptors all come from a man aged 50 to 75 who received an inactivated influenza vaccine.

This clonotype was picked up a small number of times. The rearrangement joins TRBV5-1 to TRBJ2-2; D unclear. This CDR3 spans 14 amino acids. V dropped 5 bases and J dropped 3 bases, with 11 bases sitting between them. CDR1 is SGHRS and CDR2 is YFSETQ in the germline V gene. CDR3 coding DNA: TGCGCCAGCAGGGGTTACGGTCACACCGGGGAGCTGTTTTTT. Amino acids: CASRGYGHTGELFF. The whole variable domain, remainder taken from reference TRBV5-1 and TRBJ2-2, is KAGVTQTPRYLIKTRGQQVTLSCSPISGHRSVSWYQQTPGQGLQFLFEYFSETQRNKGNFPGRFSGRQFSNSRSEMNVSTLELGDSALYLCASRGYGHTGELFFGEGSRLTVL.

V and J are TRBV4-3 and TRBJ2-3; a weak D match, TRBD2 (6 bases). V was pared by 0 bases and J by 4 bases, with 23 bases between. The germline CDR1 and CDR2 sequences are LGHNA and YSLEER. The length of the CDR3 is 19 residues. Here the CDR3 reads CASSQDPGVAGRPADTQYF. In nucleotides, the CDR3 is TGCGCCAGCAGCCAAGATCCGGGGGTAGCAGGAAGGCCAGCAGATACGCAGTATTTT.

This clonotype has more than one count but fewer than ten. V is TRBV12-3 or TRBV12-4 and J is TRBJ2-7, with D perhaps given as TRBD1 or TRBD2 (5 bases each). The CDR3 contains 14 residues. V lost 3 bases and J lost 2, with 11 bases in between. In DNA form, the CDR3 reads TGTGCCAGCAGTTTTTGGGGGACGGCCTACGAGCAGTACTTC. Its protein product is CASSFWGTAYEQYF.

At least ten counts were recorded for this clonotype. This rearrangement joins TRBV20-1 to TRBJ1-5, with 9 positions matching TRBD1. CDR1 is DFQATT, CDR2 SNEGSKA, per germline (reference sequence). With 5 bases clipped from V and 5 bases from J, the junction kept 1 base outside the gene matches. The CDR3 sequence is 12 residues long. The CDR3 reads CSADRGDQPQHF. CDR3 DNA: TGCAGTGCTGACAGGGGGGATCAGCCCCAGCATTTT.

There are a few counts of this clonotype. The V call is TRBV5-1, the J call TRBJ1-2; maybe TRBD1 (6 bases). Trimming shortened V by 0 bases and J by 7 bases, and 10 bases separated the two germline ends. This CDR3 contains 13 residues. Germline V lookup: CDR1 SGHRS, CDR2 YFSETQ. The CDR3 sequence: CASSLAGDSGYTF. The CDR3 bases are TGCGCCAGCAGCTTGGCAGGGGATAGTGGCTACACCTTC.

This clonotype has just a few counts. J is TRBJ1-5 and V is TRBV2; tentative D call: TRBD1 (5 bases). Germline CDR1 is SNHLY and CDR2 is FYNNEI. This CDR3 has 19 amino acids. V was cut by 5 bases and J by 0 bases, with 23 bases left in between. This chain's CDR3 is CASSKPRRQGSYSNQPQHF. The CDR3 DNA follows: TGTGCCAGCAGTAAACCCCGGCGGCAGGGATCCTATAGCAATCAGCCCCAGCATTTT.

This clonotype was detected only a few times. The genes are TRBV7-2 and TRBJ1-5, with a possible D match to TRBD1 (6 bases). The CDR3 sequence is 13 residues long. The V and J ends lost 6 bases and 5 bases respectively, with 11 bases between them. Germline CDR1 SGHTA, CDR2 FQGNSA. The CDR3 DNA is TGTGCCAGCAGGAGGGGGGGGGATCAGCCCCAGCATTTT. Translated: CASRRGGDQPQHF.

This clonotype was detected many times. J is TRBJ1-1 and V is TRBV5-1, with 7 bases matching TRBD1. The V gene's germline CDR1 is SGHRS and CDR2 YFSETQ. CDR3 size: 14 residues. V shed 3 bases and J 3 bases; nucleotides not matched to a gene: 5. In DNA form, the CDR3 reads TGCGCCAGCAGCTCGGGACAGCCAGACACTGAAGCTTTCTTT. This encodes CASSSGQPDTEAFF. The variable domain in full, completed from reference TRBV5-1 and TRBJ1-1, reads KAGVTQTPRYLIKTRGQQVTLSCSPISGHRSVSWYQQTPGQGLQFLFEYFSETQRNKGNFPGRFSGRQFSNSRSEMNVSTLELGDSALYLCASSSGQPDTEAFFGQGTRLTVV.

This clonotype was seen at least ten times. This chain connects TRBV29-1 to TRBJ2-3; tentatively, D is TRBD2 (7 bases). Germline CDR1 reads SQVTM; CDR2 reads ANQGSEA. The CDR3 extends over 13 amino acids. Trimming cost V 4 bases and J 2 bases, with 10 bases left between them. The chain's CDR3 is CSVAGGPTDTQYF. The CDR3 nucleotides read TGCAGCGTTGCCGGGGGGCCCACAGATACGCAGTATTTT.